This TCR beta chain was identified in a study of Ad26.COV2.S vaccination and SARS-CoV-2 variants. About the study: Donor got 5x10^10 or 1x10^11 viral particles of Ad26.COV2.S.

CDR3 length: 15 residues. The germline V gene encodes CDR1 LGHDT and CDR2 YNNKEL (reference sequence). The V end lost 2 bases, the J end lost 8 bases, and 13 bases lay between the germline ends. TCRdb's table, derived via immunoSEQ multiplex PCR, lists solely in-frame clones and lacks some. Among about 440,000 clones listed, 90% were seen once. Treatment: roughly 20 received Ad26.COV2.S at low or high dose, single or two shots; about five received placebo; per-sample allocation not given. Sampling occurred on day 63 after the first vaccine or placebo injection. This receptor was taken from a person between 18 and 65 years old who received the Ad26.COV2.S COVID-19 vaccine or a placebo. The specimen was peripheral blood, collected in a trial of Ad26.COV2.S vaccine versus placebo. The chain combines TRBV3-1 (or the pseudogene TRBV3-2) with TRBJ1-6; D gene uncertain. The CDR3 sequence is CASSQTGLEYSPLHF. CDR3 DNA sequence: TGTGCCAGCAGCCAAACCGGGCTTGAATATTCACCCCTCCACTTT.